Many counts were recorded for the clone carrying this TCR beta chain. Trimming took 7 bases from V and 3 from J; bases not matched to a gene: 10. This CDR3 spans 15 amino acids. This sample is drawn from a study of tumor-infiltrating lymphocytes in primary liver carcinoma. RNA and DNA were co-extracted from roughly 20-30 mg of unsorted bulk tissue. Through surgical resection, the patients' primary liver carcinoma was treated. No treatment had been given to the patients, who were chronically infected with HBV. A constant-region primer served to make TCR beta cDNA from about 0.45 ug total RNA. Slightly modified ARM-PCR, run as three nested multiplex PCR rounds, produced the TCR beta libraries. TRBV1-TRBV30 forward primers and a C-beta reverse primer were used in the first two PCR rounds, which each ran for approximately 9 cycles. TCRdb re-derived calls from the multiplex PCR reads in MiXCR, one entry per CDR3 protein. Here the sample spans almost 55,000 distinct CDR3 sequences, about 70% being singletons.

The sample comprised liver tumor tissue from sampling region 2. Subset indicated: tumor region T2, inferior pole. The chain couples TRBV12-3 or TRBV12-4 to TRBJ2-3, with 7 bases matching TRBD1. The clonotype originates from a man in his forties or fifties with primary liver carcinoma and hepatitis B virus infection. The CDR3 loop reads CASTQQGSQTDTQYF. CDR3 nucleotides: TGTGCCAGCACCCAACAGGGGAGCCAGACAGATACGCAGTATTTT.